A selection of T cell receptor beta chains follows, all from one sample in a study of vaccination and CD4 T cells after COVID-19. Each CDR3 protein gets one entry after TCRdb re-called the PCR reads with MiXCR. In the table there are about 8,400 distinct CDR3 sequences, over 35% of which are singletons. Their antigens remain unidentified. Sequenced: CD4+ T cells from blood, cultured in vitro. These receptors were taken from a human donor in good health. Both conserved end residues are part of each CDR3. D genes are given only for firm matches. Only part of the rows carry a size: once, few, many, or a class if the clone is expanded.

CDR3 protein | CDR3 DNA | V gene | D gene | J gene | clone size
CSARAGQPQHF | TGCAGTGCTAGAGCGGGGCAGCCCCAGCATTTT | TRBV20-1 | NA | TRBJ1-5 | NA
CSAPGTYNEQFF | TGCAGTGCTCCTGGAACTTACAATGAGCAGTTCTTC | TRBV20-1 | NA | TRBJ2-1 | NA
CASIPLGGGKGTEAFF | TGTGCCAGCATTCCCCTGGGGGGGGGGAAAGGAACTGAAGCTTTCTTT | TRBV6-1 | NA | TRBJ1-1 | NA
CSASPGQYEQYF | TGCAGTGCTAGCCCGGGACAGTACGAGCAGTACTTC | TRBV20-1 | TRBD1 | TRBJ2-7 | NA
CASSYDTGYTF | TGTGCCAGCAGCTATGATACTGGCTACACCTTC | TRBV7-2 | NA | TRBJ1-2 | few
CASSESISGGLYEQYF | TGCGCCAGCAGTGAGTCGATTAGCGGGGGCCTCTACGAGCAGTACTTC | TRBV10-2 | TRBD2 | TRBJ2-7 | NA
CASSLEANTEAFF | TGTGCCAGCAGCTTGGAGGCGAACACTGAAGCTTTCTTT | TRBV5-4 | NA | TRBJ1-1 | few
CASSYRVFTDTQYF | TGTGCCAGCAGTTACAGGGTATTCACAGATACGCAGTATTTT | TRBV6-2/TRBV6-3 | NA | TRBJ2-3 | few
CASSPGGWDGKETQYF | TGTGCCAGCAGTCCTGGGGGTTGGGATGGTAAAGAGACCCAGTACTTC | TRBV6-1 | NA | TRBJ2-5 | NA
CASSLSRSLSGRGGDTQYF | TGTGCCAGCAGCTTAAGCCGATCTCTTAGCGGACGGGGAGGAGATACGCAGTATTTT | TRBV7-2 | NA | TRBJ2-3 | NA
CASSYSIGGTSGQETQYF | TGTGCCAGCAGTTACTCGATAGGCGGGACTAGCGGTCAAGAGACCCAGTACTTC | TRBV6-2/TRBV6-3 | TRBD2 | TRBJ2-5 | NA
CASSKTPPILAGGGYEQYF | TGTGCCAGCAGCAAGACGCCCCCGATACTAGCGGGGGGCGGGTACGAGCAGTACTTC | TRBV7-2 | TRBD2 | TRBJ2-7 | NA
CASSKNSRSSNQPQHF | TGTGCCAGTAGTAAGAACAGTCGAAGTAGCAATCAGCCCCAGCATTTT | TRBV19 | NA | TRBJ1-5 | NA
CSVPHGRETQYF | TGCAGCGTACCCCACGGAAGAGAGACCCAGTACTTC | TRBV29-1 | NA | TRBJ2-5 | NA
CSARPGQSSYEQYF | TGCAGTGCTAGGCCGGGACAGTCCTCCTACGAGCAGTACTTC | TRBV20-1 | TRBD1 | TRBJ2-7 | few
CASSLKRGGPQETQYF | TGTGCCAGCAGCTTAAAGCGGGGGGGCCCCCAAGAGACCCAGTACTTC | TRBV7-8 | TRBD2 | TRBJ2-5 | NA
CASSREPTLGTALYF | TGTGCCAGTAGTCGCGAACCTACCCTCGGGACAGCCCTGTACTTC | TRBV19 | TRBD1 | TRBJ2-5 | NA
CAWSAIGQGWQPQHF | TGTGCCTGGAGTGCCATAGGACAGGGGTGGCAGCCCCAGCATTTT | TRBV30 | TRBD1 | TRBJ1-5 | NA
CASSQDPSAGGYEQYF | TGTGCCAGCAGCCAAGACCCTTCCGCAGGGGGCTACGAGCAGTACTTC | TRBV4-2 | TRBD1 | TRBJ2-7 | NA